This T cell receptor beta chain was obtained from a study of T cell repertoires in cytomegalovirus infection (dated by TCRdb to the late 2010s). The study in broad terms: Donor HLA type was relevant to the analysis, as public TCR beta signatures indicated carriage of CMV infection together with the matching HLA type.

According to the germline V gene, CDR1 reads SGHAT and CDR2 reads FQNNGV. The junction carries 11 bases between V and J, which are trimmed by 2 bases and 1 base respectively. From the cysteine through the phenylalanine, the CDR3 covers 15 amino acids. Kept here is only the CDR3 DNA, which spans 45 bases and is read in frame from base 1. The reads were generated on an Illumina HiSeq 1500. TCRdb reprocessed the public reads (quality trimming at Q25 with fastp, clone calling with MiXCR) and kept in-frame beta chains. Merged by CDR3 protein, the rows form single entries marked with the most common genes and DNA. This sample is represented by approximately 500,000 distinct CDR3 sequences; more than 15% of them were singletons. The top ten constitute under 30% of the sample. This clonotype was detected many times. Its antigen is not yet known. Base qualities are not recorded, but no much larger clone differs from it by a single base.

What the research found in general, with its limitations: The ex vivo response was dominated by HLA-C-restricted CMV-specific TCR beta clonotypes, and the single most frequent clonotype in two of eight donors was supplied by these HLA-C-restricted clonotypes. Cumulative frequency of public TCR beta family members discriminated carriers of CMV infection plus the relevant HLA type in this cohort and an independent approximately 350-donor cohort.

The rearrangement combines TRBV11-2 with TRBJ2-5; the D region may be TRBD1 or TRBD2, each matching 5 bases equally. This TCR came from a human donor in good health (CMV status not recorded). Some clones in this sample may be carry-over from other donors' samples. The sequenced sample consisted of CD8+ T cells from PBMCs. The CDR3 reads as follows: CASSLSAGTQETQYF. Read as DNA, the sequence is TGTGCCAGCAGCTTATCCGCAGGGACCCAAGAGACCCAGTACTTC.